This T cell receptor (beta chain) was captured by sequencing in a study of T cells in Graves' hyperthyroidism and ophthalmopathy. Amplified TCR beta CDR3 regions came from RNA transcripts. Initially, a first-round RT-PCR of the TCR CDR3 employed the HTBI primer set. TCRdb re-called the multiplex PCR reads through MiXCR, storing one row per CDR3 protein. The profile shows about 840,000 distinct CDR3 sequences, more than 30% of them singletons. This CDR3 contains 12 residues. Germline values: CDR1 SQVTM, CDR2 ANQGSEA. V was cut by 4 bases and J by 5 bases, with 11 bases left in between. This clonotype was recorded many times.

This sequence joins TRBV29-1 and TRBJ2-5; the D gene is possibly TRBD2 (5 bases). The source material was blood. The origin of this receptor is a man in his late teens or twenties with Graves' hyperthyroidism. CDR3 loop: CSVVGSSETQYF. The CDR3 DNA reads as TGCAGCGTTGTGGGGAGTTCCGAGACCCAGTACTTC. Combining the CDR3 with reference TRBV29-1 and TRBJ2-5 gives the whole variable domain SAVISQKPSRDICQRGTSLTIQCQVDSQVTMMFWYRQQPGQSLTLIATANQGSEATYESGFVIDKFPISRPNLTFSTLTVSNMSPEDSSIYLCSVVGSSETQYFGPGTRLLVL.